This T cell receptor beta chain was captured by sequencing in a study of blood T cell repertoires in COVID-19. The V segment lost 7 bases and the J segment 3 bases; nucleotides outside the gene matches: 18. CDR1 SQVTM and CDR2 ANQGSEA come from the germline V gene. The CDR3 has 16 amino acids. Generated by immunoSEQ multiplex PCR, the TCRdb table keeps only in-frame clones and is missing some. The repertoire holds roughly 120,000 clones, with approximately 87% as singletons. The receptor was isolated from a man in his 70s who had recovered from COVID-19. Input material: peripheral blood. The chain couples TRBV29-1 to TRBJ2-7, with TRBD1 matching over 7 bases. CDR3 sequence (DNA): TGCAGCGCCGCAACACCTCTCGACAGGGACCACTACGAGCAGTACTTC. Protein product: CSAATPLDRDHYEQYF.